The clone carrying this TCR beta chain occurred a few times. The antigen remains undetermined. The investigators amplified TCR beta CDR3 regions from RNA transcripts. Using the HTBI primer set, a first-round RT-PCR was run on the TCR CDR3. TCRdb reprocessed the multiplex PCR reads via MiXCR and lists one record per CDR3 protein. The profile shows hundreds of thousands of distinct CDR3 sequences, just over 45% of them singletons. This sample was taken from a study of T cells in Graves' hyperthyroidism and ophthalmopathy. General study points: Blood also held most thyroid clonotypes expanded beyond 0.001. Stable hyperthyroidism and ophthalmopathy were separated using 13 V-J signatures.

Calling Graves' hyperthyroidism stable meant ophthalmopathy did not progress within 18 months. Orbital computed tomography, thyroid ultrasound, serum thyroxine and TRAb, and clinical symptoms together informed the diagnoses. The sequence came from a woman aged 18-29 years with Graves' hyperthyroidism. The sample was peripheral blood or thyroid tissue (not recorded which).

The CDR3 DNA is TGTGCCAGCGATCGGATAGCAGGAGACCACGAGCAGTACTTC. It yields the protein CASDRIAGDHEQYF. V is TRBV7-9 and J is TRBJ2-7; D is undetermined. Germline CDR1 SEHNR, CDR2 FQNEAQ (reference sequence). There are 14 residues in the CDR3. V was pared by 8 bases and J by 5 bases, with 19 bases between.